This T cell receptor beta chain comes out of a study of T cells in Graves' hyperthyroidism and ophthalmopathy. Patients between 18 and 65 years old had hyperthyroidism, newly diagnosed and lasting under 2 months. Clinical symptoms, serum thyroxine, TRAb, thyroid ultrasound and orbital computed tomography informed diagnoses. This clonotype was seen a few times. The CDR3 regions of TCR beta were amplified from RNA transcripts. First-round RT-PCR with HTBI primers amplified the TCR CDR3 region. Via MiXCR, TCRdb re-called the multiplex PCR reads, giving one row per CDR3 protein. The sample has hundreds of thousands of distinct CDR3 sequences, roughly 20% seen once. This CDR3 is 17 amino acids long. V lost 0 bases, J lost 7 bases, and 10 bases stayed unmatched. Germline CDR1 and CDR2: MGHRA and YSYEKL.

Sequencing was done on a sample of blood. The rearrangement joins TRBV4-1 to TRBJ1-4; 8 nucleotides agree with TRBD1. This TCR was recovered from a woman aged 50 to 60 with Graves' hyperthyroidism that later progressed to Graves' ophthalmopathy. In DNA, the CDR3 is TGCGCCAGCAGCCAAGATCGAGACAGGGGTGTAGGTGAAAAACTGTTTTTT. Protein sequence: CASSQDRDRGVGEKLFF.